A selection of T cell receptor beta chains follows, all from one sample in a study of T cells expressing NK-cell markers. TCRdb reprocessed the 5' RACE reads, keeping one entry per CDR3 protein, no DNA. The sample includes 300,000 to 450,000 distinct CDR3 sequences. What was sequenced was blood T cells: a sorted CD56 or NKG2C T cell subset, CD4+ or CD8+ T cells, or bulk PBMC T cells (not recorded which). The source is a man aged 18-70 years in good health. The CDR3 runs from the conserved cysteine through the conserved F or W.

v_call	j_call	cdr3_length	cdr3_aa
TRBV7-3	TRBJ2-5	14	CASSETGDGETQYF
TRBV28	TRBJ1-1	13	CASTPPVNTEAFF
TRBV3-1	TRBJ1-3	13	CASRGQGGNTIYF
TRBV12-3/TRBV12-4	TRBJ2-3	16	CASSPALGGGRNTQYF
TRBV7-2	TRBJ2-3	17	CASSLRLAGALADTQYF
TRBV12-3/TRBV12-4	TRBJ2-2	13	CASKVADTGELFF
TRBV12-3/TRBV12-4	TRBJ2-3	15	CASSPGLADTDTQYF
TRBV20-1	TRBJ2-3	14	CSALRGTSDGTQYF
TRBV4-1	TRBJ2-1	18	CASSQGLAGGMNYNEQFF
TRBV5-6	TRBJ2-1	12	CASSLNRREQFF
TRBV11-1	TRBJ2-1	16	CASSQLITPLYNEQFF
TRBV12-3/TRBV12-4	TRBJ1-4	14	CASSLGTGARGLFF
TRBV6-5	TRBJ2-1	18	CASSYRYKQGAFVNEQFF
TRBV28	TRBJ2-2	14	CASTDLGTGRELFF
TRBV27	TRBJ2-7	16	CASAPRRDSFHYEQYF
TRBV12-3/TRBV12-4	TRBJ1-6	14	CASSRSSGGSPLHF
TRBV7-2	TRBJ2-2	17	CASSRGAGGPGTGELFF
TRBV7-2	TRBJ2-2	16	CASSFWLAGGPGELFF
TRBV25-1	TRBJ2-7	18	CASSDCPKGHDTTYEQYF
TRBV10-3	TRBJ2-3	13	CAISARGLDTQYF
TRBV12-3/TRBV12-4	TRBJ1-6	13	CASSLTEYSPLHF
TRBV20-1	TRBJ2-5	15	CSARGLPAFIETQYF
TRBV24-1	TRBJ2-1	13	CATSISGYNEQFF
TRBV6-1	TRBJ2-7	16	CASRRYGQINAYEQYF
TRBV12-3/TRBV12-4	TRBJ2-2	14	CASSSGYGTGELFF
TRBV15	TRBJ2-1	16	CATSRAGTSGVYEQFF
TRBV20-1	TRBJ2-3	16	CSARGVTGGRTDTQYF
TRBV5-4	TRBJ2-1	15	CASSLDTNTANEQFF